A selection of T cell receptor beta chains follows, all from one sample in a study of blood T cell repertoires in COVID-19. Method: immunoSEQ multiplex PCR; TCRdb's copy keeps in-frame clones and lacks some. Of about 300,000 clones in the sample, roughly 86% were seen once. Sequences were obtained from peripheral blood. The receptors here all came from a woman in her 30s with COVID-19, enrolled during active disease. Each CDR3 is given with its conserved first and last residue. D genes are given only for firm matches. Only part of the rows carry a size: once, few, many, or a class if the clone is expanded.

>TRBD1|TRBJ1-5|TRBV19|NA
CARTKGTGTYNQPQHF
TGTGCCAGGACTAAAGGGACAGGGACCTACAATCAGCCCCAGCATTTT
>TRBD1|TRBJ1-1|TRBV6-2/TRBV6-3|NA
CASSLTGGTEAFF
TGTGCCAGCAGCCTAACAGGGGGCACTGAAGCTTTCTTT
>TRBD1|TRBJ1-2|TRBV5-1|NA
CASSLVDRAGTYTRGYGYTF
TGCGCCAGCAGCTTGGTCGATCGGGCAGGGACTTATACCAGGGGGTATGGCTACACCTTC
>TRBD1|TRBJ2-7|TRBV6-4|NA
CASSDHSGQGAKQISYEQYF
TGTGCCAGCAGTGACCACTCGGGACAGGGGGCAAAACAAATCTCCTACGAGCAGTACTTC
>NA|TRBJ1-1|TRBV5-6|NA
CASSLGRGNTEAFF
TGTGCCAGCAGCCTGGGGAGGGGGAACACTGAAGCTTTCTTT
>TRBD1|TRBJ1-2|TRBV19|NA
CASRTGNYGYTF
TGTGCCAGTCGGACAGGGAACTATGGCTACACCTTC
>NA|TRBJ1-5|TRBV19|NA
CASSITTAKPQHF
TGTGCCAGTAGTATAACGACAGCAAAGCCCCAGCATTTT
>NA|TRBJ2-7|TRBV5-6|NA
CASSSLTETYEQYF
TGTGCCAGCAGCTCACTGACTGAAACCTACGAGCAGTACTTC
>TRBD2|TRBJ2-7|TRBV4-2|NA
CASSQVGGEQYF
TGTGCCAGCAGCCAAGTGGGGGGGGAGCAGTACTTC
>NA|TRBJ2-7|TRBV11-3|few
CASSLVTDYEQYF
TGTGCCAGCAGCTTAGTTACAGATTACGAGCAGTACTTC
>NA|TRBJ1-4|TRBV18|NA
CASSPGGTEKLFF
TGTGCCAGCTCACCAGGAGGGACTGAAAAACTGTTTTTT
>NA|TRBJ2-3|TRBV7-2|NA
CASSLAPHSDTQYF
TGTGCCAGCAGCTTAGCCCCTCACTCAGATACGCAGTATTTT
>NA|TRBJ1-1|TRBV30|NA
CAWGEGYTEAFF
TGTGCCTGGGGGGAGGGGTACACTGAAGCTTTCTTT
>NA|TRBJ1-5|TRBV28|NA
CASSTHARGGGNQPQHF
TGTGCCAGCAGTACCCATGCTAGGGGGGGCGGCAATCAGCCCCAGCATTTT
>NA|TRBJ2-3|TRBV24-1|NA
CATSDFGGPLDTQYF
TGTGCCACCAGTGATTTCGGGGGGCCTTTGGATACGCAGTATTTT
>NA|TRBJ1-5|TRBV2|NA
CASSDNRRLVVQPQHF
TGTGCCAGCAGTGATAACCGGAGGTTGGTGGTTCAGCCCCAGCATTTT
>TRBD1|TRBJ2-1|TRBV6-6|NA
CAGGTGTASNEQFF
TGTGCCGGGGGAACCGGGACAGCGTCCAATGAGCAGTTCTTC
>NA|TRBJ1-4|TRBV28|NA
CASSFGGSTNEKLFF
TGTGCCAGCAGTTTTGGCGGCTCAACTAATGAAAAACTGTTTTTT
>TRBD2|TRBJ2-5|TRBV9|NA
CASSAGGNQETQYF
TGTGCCAGCAGCGCGGGGGGTAATCAAGAGACCCAGTACTTC
>NA|TRBJ2-1|TRBV9|NA
CASGLAEQFF
TGTGCCAGCGGGCTAGCGGAGCAGTTCTTC
>NA|TRBJ2-7|TRBV24-1|once
CATSDLKGDEQYF
TGTGCCACCAGTGATTTAAAAGGGGACGAGCAGTACTTC
>NA|TRBJ2-2|TRBV2|NA
CASSGPGGGELFF
TGTGCCAGCAGTGGCCCGGGTGGCGGGGAGCTGTTTTTT
>NA|TRBJ1-1|TRBV23-1|NA
CASNSTEAFF
TGCGCCAGCAATTCTACTGAAGCTTTCTTT
>NA|TRBJ1-1|TRBV7-8|NA
CASSLAIGGGGTEAFF
TGTGCCAGCAGCTTAGCGATTGGGGGAGGAGGCACTGAAGCTTTCTTT
>NA|TRBJ2-3|TRBV20-1|NA
CSARVGLEQYF
TGCAGTGCTAGAGTGGGACTGGAGCAGTATTTT
>NA|TRBJ2-7|TRBV9|NA
CASSPEQSYYEQYF
TGTGCCAGCAGCCCTGAACAGTCGTACTACGAGCAGTACTTC
>TRBD1|TRBJ1-6|TRBV13|NA
CASRPTGQGGSPLHF
TGTGCCAGCAGGCCCACGGGACAGGGGGGGTCACCCCTCCACTTT
>NA|TRBJ2-3|TRBV11-3|NA
CASTPRWGDTDTQYF
TGTGCCAGCACCCCCCGTTGGGGGGACACAGATACGCAGTATTTT
>NA|TRBJ1-1|TRBV5-1|NA
CASSLQGSTEAFF
TGCGCCAGCAGCTTGCAGGGCAGCACTGAAGCTTTCTTT